This T cell receptor (beta chain) was identified during a study of T cell clonotyping in hematopoietic cell transplantation. TCRdb's table, derived via immunoSEQ multiplex PCR, lists solely in-frame clones and lacks some. The sample includes under 45,000 clones, about 90% of them seen just once. The germline V gene has CDR1 MDHEN and CDR2 SYDVKM. This CDR3 has 17 residues. The J segment lost 0 bases and the V segment lost 8 bases, leaving 14 bases of the junction unmatched. Study-wide findings and caveats: At the given depth, recipient repertoires were over 95% de novo clonotypes. Recipient TCR diversity dropped after transplant; expanded clonotypes rose from day 30 to 180. Graft donor and pretransplant recipient Inverse Simpson Index values predicted broader posttransplant TCR diversity.

Concerning this clone: The target antigen is unknown.

This receptor was obtained from a woman in her forties in good health. Some clones in this sample may be carry-over from other donors' samples. The chain employs TRBV28 and TRBJ2-7; 9 positions agree with TRBD2. Sequencing input: peripheral blood mononuclear cells. CDR3 in DNA: TGTGCCAGCGCCCGACCAACTAGCGGGCGGAGCTCCTACGAGCAGTACTTC. Translation: CASARPTSGRSSYEQYF.